Below, one TCR beta chain is given with its context. This clone's antigen is unknown. Base qualities are not recorded, but no much larger clone differs from it by a single base. These data originate in a study of cytomegalovirus exposure and HLA in healthy donors (dated by TCRdb to about 2017). Describing the broader study: According to an earlier analysis of a few hundred of the donors, some 180 million T cells yielded some 110 million unique TCR beta sequences and more than 250 Gb of sequence data. Approximately 300 gigabases of sequencing data and around 85 million unique TCR sequences made up an early release that covered some 640 HLA-typed donors. Of the roughly 430 genotyped donors, over 70% fell in the genetic ancestry cluster associated with self-reported Caucasian donors. The study aimed to test whether cataloging public T cell receptors could reveal signatures of past pathogen exposure. The study profiled the T cell repertoires of 500 to 800 subjects by immunosequencing and related them to cytomegalovirus serostatus. Along with the approximately 620-subject first cohort, a separate validation cohort of approximately 110 different subjects was used. High-throughput TCR immunosequencing, statistical association of individual TCRs with disease status, and machine learning were combined to predict cytomegalovirus infection status. In a later analysis, previously published TCR beta repertoires from 500 to 750 donors were re-analyzed and high-resolution HLA genotyping was added so that TCR occurrence patterns could be studied. Rather than drawing on any new phenotypic data, the later analysis identified candidate immune exposures from TCR beta sequences and the way those sequences occurred across donors. An earlier analysis of several hundred of the donors applied high-throughput TCR beta sequencing to assess whether each TCR beta V gene segment acted as functional or pseudogenic. Alongside the repertoire data, information on donor age, sex, ethnicity and CMV serostatus was compiled. Genome-wide SNP genotypes for about three fifths of the roughly 670 donors were used in a later genetic analysis, which treated that subset as a discovery cohort. All discovery cohort repertoires had been generated on a single sequencing platform. HLA typing included class I and class II loci at four-digit resolution. The number of typed donors differed by locus: about 620-630 for A, B, C, DRB1 and DQB1; 500 to 550 for DQA1; about 600 for DPA1; and about 450 for DPB1. Five DR-DQ haplotypes were treated as single units for association and clustering because of strong linkage in the cohort. Among some 400 genotyped donors of the cohort, an average of around 220,000 unique TCR beta nucleotide sequences was sequenced per donor, of which about 19% were non-productive.

V sheds 2 bases and J sheds 2 bases, leaving 9 bases between their ends. CDR1 and CDR2 (SGHRS, YFSETQ) derive from the germline V gene. From its cysteine to its phenylalanine, the CDR3 spans 14 amino acids. Only the CDR3 part of the read is kept: 42 bases, read in frame from the first base. Libraries were made using the immunoSEQ multiplex PCR assay. For the multiplex PCR, a mixture combining 60 forward primers for TCR Vbeta segments and 13 reverse primers for TCR Jbeta segments was used. A multiplex PCR assay on genomic DNA amplified the CDR3 region of rearranged TCR beta genes. Amplified TCR beta libraries were sequenced as 87-base-pair reads on the Illumina HiSeq System. In the original analysis: A later analysis tallied around 82 million unique TCR beta chains across the 550 to 850 repertoires, and about 12 million of those chains were shared by two or more donors. To remove PCR and sequencing errors, raw reads were error-corrected and collapsed into unique sequences using a nearest-neighbor algorithm that merged closely related sequences. V, D and J gene segments were assigned by aligning CDR3 sequences to IMGT reference sequences. For a sequence to be retained, at least a six-nucleotide match to both a V gene segment and a J gene segment was required. Rearrangements were called productive when the CDR3 lacked stop codons and stayed in frame with V and J; all others were non-productive. CDR3 was defined by IMGT convention, running from the second conserved V-encoded cysteine to the conserved J-encoded phenylalanine. Sequences without an unambiguous match to a single V gene segment were excluded from the earlier analysis of 450 to 750 of the donors. In an earlier analysis of more than 500 of the donors, a V segment was called functional when productive rearrangements were above 56.7%, and segregating when the standard deviation between donors exceeded 5%. To diagnose cytomegalovirus status from the catalog of TCR beta chain sequences, a statistical classification framework was built. In a later analysis, TCR nucleotide sequences were compared against IMGT/GENE-DB human TR gene sequences so that V and J genes could be assigned. In a later analysis, CDR3 sequences and most-parsimonious VDJ recombination scenarios were assigned using the TCRdist pipeline. In a later analysis, each TCR beta chain was defined by its CDR3 amino acid sequence together with its V-gene family, and reads lacking a unique V-gene family were excluded. To address suspected cross-contamination and a sequencing artifact, a later analysis removed 450 to 700 highly shared, low-generation-probability nucleotide sequences. In a later analysis, a clonal expansion index for each public chain was calculated from normalized within-repertoire ranks of inferred template counts. Generation probabilities in a later analysis came from a VDJ recombination model fitted to out-of-frame rearrangements, and those results were checked against IGoR. A later analysis scored TCR-TCR, TCR-HLA and TCR-CMV co-occurrence with hypergeometric tests, applying a repertoire-size bias correction to TCR pairs. A later analysis estimated false discovery rates by permuting HLA or CMV assignments 20 times. In a later analysis, co-occurring TCRs were grouped using DBSCAN, and TCRdist sequence similarity was added for clustering within HLA-allele-positive subsets. Repertoires with fewer than 30,000 or more than 120,000 public chains were left out of co-occurrence clustering, as were four to six repertoires with anomalous nucleotide sharing. TCRdb holds this immuneACCESS table with in-frame rearrangements only. Some clones are missing; in checked studies, unresolved V genes explain under half, and the rest has no known cause. The DNA gave D and trimming, while V, J and clone size come from that table. This sample comprises approximately 190,000 clones, 65% to 85% of them detected only once. Less than 4.5% of the sample is taken by the ten largest.

The cohort consisted of approximately 690 healthy bone marrow donors. All cohort members were sampled while nominally healthy, although unrecorded immune exposures were likely present. The donor tested CMV seronegative and was one of the 352 seronegative cohort members. Each donor provided a peripheral blood sample, and peripheral blood mononuclear cells were used for TCR beta sequencing. Genomic DNA was extracted from the blood cell samples with the Qiagen DNeasy Blood Extraction Kit. The investigation overall reported the following: According to a later genetic analysis, donors in an Asian-associated ancestry cluster had fewer N-insertions in productive TCRs than the roughly 700-donor mean. An earlier analysis of approximately 530 of the donors showed that most TCR beta V segments appeared in productive rearrangements either about 87% or about 30% of the time, which broadly matched IMGT annotations. A further reported finding was that TCR beta sequences accurately predicted the HLA-A and HLA-B alleles for most subjects in the first cohort. According to a later analysis, most CMV-associated TCR beta chains appeared to be HLA-restricted, and the HLA associations seemed to be driven largely by CMV exposure. A later analysis reported that several top co-occurrence clusters appeared linked to parvovirus B19, influenza, CMV and Epstein-Barr virus. A few of the identified cytomegalovirus-associated TCR beta chains were confirmed in vitro to be specific for cytomegalovirus antigens. A cluster of highly shared sequence variants was judged likely to be a technical artifact of the sequencing pipeline. Because some donors lacked HLA typing at each locus, the association tests relied only on the typed subset. An association between a missense DCLRE1C variant and V-gene and J-gene trimming of TCR beta chains was found in a later genetic analysis and replicated in an independent cohort. Because counts were too low, about 15 rarely observed V segments, including chromosome 9 orphons, were left out of the earlier analysis of 500 to 650 of the donors. Presence/absence analyses assumed roughly uniform sequencing depth across donors, an assumption that may not hold. The 87-base-pair reads could not distinguish some IMGT-functional V segments, including TRBV6-2 and TRBV6-3, so those segments were excluded. Linkage disequilibrium might explain the correlated functional status among segregating V segments, but an unknown experimental factor could not be excluded. The cohort was sequenced for TCR beta chains only, and without alpha or paired-chain data the features that could be detected were limited. The authors suggested that the approach could potentially be extended to other disease states and immunological phenotypes. A later analysis found that TCR association rates varied across HLA loci, with DRB1 alleles showing the most associated TCRs and HLA-C alleles the fewest. In a later analysis, HLA-associated TCR beta chains were found to be more clonally expanded and to have lower generation probabilities than equally common non-associated chains. While some public TCRs were present in many individuals, most TCR sequences turned up only very rarely across donors. When HLA alleles, especially DR and DQ, strongly co-occurred, attributing TCR associations to individual alleles was difficult. CMV serostatus was the only immune exposure information available for the cohort. At a false discovery rate of 0.05, a later analysis linked some 18,000 TCR beta sequences to specific HLA alleles. Cytomegalovirus status was reported to be diagnosed by the classifier with high specificity and sensitivity in both the original and validation cohorts. A total of about 150 TCR beta chains were listed by the study as associated with cytomegalovirus.

The clonotype comes from a man aged 50 or older in good health and CMV-seronegative. The rearrangement joined TRBV5-1 to TRBJ2-3, with a weak D call of TRBD2 (6 bases match). The sample consisted of PBMCs. The DNA reads as follows: TGCGCCAGCAGCTTCACGGGAGACACAGATACGCAGTATTTT. Its protein is CASSFTGDTDTQYF. The full variable domain, with segments outside the CDR3 supplied by the reference TRBV5-1 and TRBJ2-3 proteins, appears as KAGVTQTPRYLIKTRGQQVTLSCSPISGHRSVSWYQQTPGQGLQFLFEYFSETQRNKGNFPGRFSGRQFSNSRSEMNVSTLELGDSALYLCASSFTGDTDTQYFGPGTRLTVL.